The clone carrying this TCR beta chain was observed many times. Its antigen remains unidentified. These data come from a study of T cell repertoires in cytomegalovirus infection. Study-level information: Both a matching HLA type and CMV infection were indicated by public TCR beta signatures.

Study-wide findings and caveats: The ex vivo response showed dominance by HLA-C-restricted CMV-specific TCR beta clonotypes.

Via MiXCR, TCRdb re-called the reads, giving one row per CDR3 protein. The table shows under 200,000 distinct CDR3 sequences, with roughly 9% occurring only once. Germline values: CDR1 DFQATT, CDR2 SNEGSKA (reference sequence). V lost 5 bases, J lost 4 bases, and 13 bases stayed unmatched. The CDR3 totals 15 residues. This rearrangement joins TRBV20-1 to TRBJ1-2; 7 bases line up with TRBD1. The sequence came from a human donor in good health (CMV status not recorded). Some clones in this sample may be carry-over from other donors' samples. The material sequenced was PBMCs. CDR3: CSAETRNRGGYGYTF. CDR3 DNA: TGCAGTGCTGAAACTCGGAACAGGGGAGGCTATGGCTACACCTTC.